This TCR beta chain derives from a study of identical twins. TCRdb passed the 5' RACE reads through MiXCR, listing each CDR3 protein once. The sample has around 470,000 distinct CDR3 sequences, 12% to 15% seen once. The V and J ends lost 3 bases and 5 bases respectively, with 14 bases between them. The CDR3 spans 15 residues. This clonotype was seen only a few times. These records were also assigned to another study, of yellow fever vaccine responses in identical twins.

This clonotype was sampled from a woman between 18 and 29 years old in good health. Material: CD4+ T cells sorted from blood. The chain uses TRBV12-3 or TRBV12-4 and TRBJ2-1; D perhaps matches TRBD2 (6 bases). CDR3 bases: TGTGCCAGCAGTTTTTCGTTACTAGCAAACAATGAGCAGTTCTTC. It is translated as CASSFSLLANNEQFF.